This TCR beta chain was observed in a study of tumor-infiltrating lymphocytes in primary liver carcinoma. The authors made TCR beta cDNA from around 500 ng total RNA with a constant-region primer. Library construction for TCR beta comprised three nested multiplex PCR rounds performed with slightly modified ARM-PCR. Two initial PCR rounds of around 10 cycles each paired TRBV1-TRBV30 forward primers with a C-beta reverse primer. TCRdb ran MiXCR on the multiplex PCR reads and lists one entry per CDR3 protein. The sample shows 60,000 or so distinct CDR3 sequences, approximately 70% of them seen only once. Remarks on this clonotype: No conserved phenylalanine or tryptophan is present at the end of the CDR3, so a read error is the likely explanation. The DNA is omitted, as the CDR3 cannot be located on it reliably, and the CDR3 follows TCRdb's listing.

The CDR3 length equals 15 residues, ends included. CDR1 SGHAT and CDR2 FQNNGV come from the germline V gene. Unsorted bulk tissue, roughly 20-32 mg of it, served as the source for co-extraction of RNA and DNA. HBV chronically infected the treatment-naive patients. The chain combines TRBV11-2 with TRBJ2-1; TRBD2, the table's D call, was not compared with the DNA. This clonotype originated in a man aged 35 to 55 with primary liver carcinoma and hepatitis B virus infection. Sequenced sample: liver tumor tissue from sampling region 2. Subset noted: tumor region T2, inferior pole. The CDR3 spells CASSPQREGLGEEFL.